This T cell receptor (beta chain) was captured in a study of cytomegalovirus exposure and HLA in healthy donors. Broader study findings: Rates of TCR association differed by HLA locus in a later analysis, with DRB1 highest and HLA-C lowest. Among TCR beta chains, those listed as cytomegalovirus-associated numbered about 150.

PCR primers comprised 60 Vbeta and 13 Jbeta primers. This table comes from immunoSEQ multiplex PCR, and its TCRdb copy is limited to in-frame clones, with some not included. This table holds roughly 200,000 clones, 65% to 90% found once. It was healthy bone marrow donors who served as donors. Notes on this clone: What it binds is unknown.

The germline CDR1 and CDR2 sequences are MNHNS and SASEGT. The CDR3 contains 13 residues. V shed 2 bases and J shed 4 bases, with 7 bases lying between them. This TCR came from a woman in her fifties or sixties in good health and CMV-seronegative. The sample consisted of PBMCs. The rearrangement joins TRBV6-1 to TRBJ2-3; no clear D. CDR3 DNA sequence: TGTGCCAGCAGTGAATTCGGTTCAGATACGCAGTATTTT. Encoded protein: CASSEFGSDTQYF.